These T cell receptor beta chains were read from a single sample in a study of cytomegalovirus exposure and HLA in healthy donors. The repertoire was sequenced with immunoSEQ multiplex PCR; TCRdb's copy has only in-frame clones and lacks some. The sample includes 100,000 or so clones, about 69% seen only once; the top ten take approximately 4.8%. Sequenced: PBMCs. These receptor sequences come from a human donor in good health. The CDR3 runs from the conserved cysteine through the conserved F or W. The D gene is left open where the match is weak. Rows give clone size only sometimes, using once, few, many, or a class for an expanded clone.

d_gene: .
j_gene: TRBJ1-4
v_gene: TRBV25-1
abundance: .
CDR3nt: TGTGCCAGCAGTGAACACGGAGATGAAAAACTGTTTTTT
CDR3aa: CASSEHGDEKLFF

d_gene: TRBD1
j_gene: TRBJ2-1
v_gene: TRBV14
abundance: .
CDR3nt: TGTGCCAGCAGCCAATGGACAGGGCCCTACAATGAGCAGTTCTTC
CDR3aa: CASSQWTGPYNEQFF

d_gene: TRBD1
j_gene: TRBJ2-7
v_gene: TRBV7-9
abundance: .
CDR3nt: TGTGCCAGCACCTTCTCGGACAGGGCATCCTACGAGCAGTACTTC
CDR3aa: CASTFSDRASYEQYF

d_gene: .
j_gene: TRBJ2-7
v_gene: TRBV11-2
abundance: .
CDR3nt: TGTGCCAGCAGCTTATTCGGAAGGAGCCCCGAGCAGTACTTC
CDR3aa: CASSLFGRSPEQYF

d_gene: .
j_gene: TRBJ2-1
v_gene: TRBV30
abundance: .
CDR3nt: TGTGCCTGGAGTGTACAGGCGGACAATGAGCAGTTCTTC
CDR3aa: CAWSVQADNEQFF

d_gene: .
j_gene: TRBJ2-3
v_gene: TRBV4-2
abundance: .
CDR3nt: TGTGCCAGCAGCCAAGAAGCTGCGGATACGCAGTATTTT
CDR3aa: CASSQEAADTQYF

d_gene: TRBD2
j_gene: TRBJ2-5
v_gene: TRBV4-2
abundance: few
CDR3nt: TGTGCCAGCAGCCAAGATCAGGGACTAGCGGGTCAAGAGACCCAGTACTTC
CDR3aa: CASSQDQGLAGQETQYF

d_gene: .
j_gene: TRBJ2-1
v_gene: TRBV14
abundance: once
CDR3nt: TGTGCCAGCAGCCAAGTTCCCTCGGGGATGAGCTCCTACAATGAGCAGTTCTTC
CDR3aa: CASSQVPSGMSSYNEQFF

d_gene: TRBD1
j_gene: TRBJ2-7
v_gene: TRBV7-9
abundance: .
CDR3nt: TGTGCCAGCAGCCGGGACAGATCCTACGAGCAGTACTTC
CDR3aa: CASSRDRSYEQYF

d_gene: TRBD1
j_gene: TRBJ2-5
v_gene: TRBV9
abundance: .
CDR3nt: TGTGCCAGCAGCGTAGTGACAGGGCCCCAAGAGACCCAGTACTTC
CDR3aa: CASSVVTGPQETQYF